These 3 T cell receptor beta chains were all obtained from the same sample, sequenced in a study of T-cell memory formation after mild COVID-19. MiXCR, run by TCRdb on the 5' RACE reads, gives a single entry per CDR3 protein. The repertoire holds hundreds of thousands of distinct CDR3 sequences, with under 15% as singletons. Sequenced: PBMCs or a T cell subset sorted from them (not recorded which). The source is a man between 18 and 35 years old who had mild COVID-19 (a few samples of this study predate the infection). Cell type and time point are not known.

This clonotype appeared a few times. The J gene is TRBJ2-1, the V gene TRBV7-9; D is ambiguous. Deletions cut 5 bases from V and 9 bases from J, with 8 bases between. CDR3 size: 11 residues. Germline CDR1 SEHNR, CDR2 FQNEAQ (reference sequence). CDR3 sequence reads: CASSTLGEQFF. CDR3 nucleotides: TGTGCCAGCAGCACGCTCGGTGAGCAGTTCTTC.

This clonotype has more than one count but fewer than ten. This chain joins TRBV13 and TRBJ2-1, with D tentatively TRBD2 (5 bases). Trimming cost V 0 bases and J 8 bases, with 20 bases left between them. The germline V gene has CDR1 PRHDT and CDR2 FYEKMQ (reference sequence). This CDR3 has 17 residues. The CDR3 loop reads CASSLGRGTPTHDEQFF. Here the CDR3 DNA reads TGTGCCAGCAGCTTAGGCCGGGGAACACCTACTCACGATGAGCAGTTCTTC.

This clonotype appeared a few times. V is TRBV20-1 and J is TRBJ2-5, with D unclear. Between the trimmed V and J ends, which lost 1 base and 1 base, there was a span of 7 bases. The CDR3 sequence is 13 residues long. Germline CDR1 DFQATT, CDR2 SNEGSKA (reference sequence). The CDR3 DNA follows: TGCAGTGCTAGAGTTGGGTTCCAAGAGACCCAGTACTTC. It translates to CSARVGFQETQYF.